The clone carrying this T cell receptor beta chain has a count of ten or more. As yet, its antigen is unknown. The data are from a study of T cell repertoires in cytomegalovirus infection. Whole-study context: CMV epitopes used comprised recently identified HLA-C-restricted ones and well-studied HLA-B-restricted ones. CMV infection plus the matching HLA type was flagged by public TCR beta signatures. General observations from the study: There were carriers of CMV plus the relevant HLA, and cumulative public TCR beta family frequency identified them.

Using its own MiXCR run on the reads, TCRdb lists one record per CDR3 protein. Found here are approximately 390,000 distinct CDR3 sequences, just under 35% of them singletons; the top ten hold 13%. The length of the CDR3 is 16 residues. Germline V gene lookup returns CDR1 SGHTA and CDR2 FQGNSA. V lost 5 bases and J lost 5; bases outside the gene matches: 11. The sequence was collected from a human donor in good health (CMV status not recorded). Some clones in this sample may be carry-over from other donors' samples. Sequencing was performed on cultured PBMCs, taken from culture after CMV antigen stimulation. The chain uses TRBV7-2 and TRBJ2-5; 10 nucleotides align to TRBD2. CDR3 loop: CASSLASGSGQETQYF. The CDR3 DNA follows: TGTGCCAGCAGCCTTGCTAGCGGGAGTGGACAGGAGACCCAGTACTTC.